Described below is a single T cell receptor beta chain sequence and its context. Its antigen is unknown. This sample stems from a study of PD-1 blockade in mismatch repair-deficient tumors. Background on the study: Patients had eleven to twelve mismatch repair-deficient cancer types and were previously treated and progressing.

Profiling relied on immunoSEQ multiplex PCR, and the TCRdb table lists in-frame clones only, not all of them. The sample lists tens of thousands of clones, almost 80% occurring once. Study conclusions and caveats: Tumor-resident clones, often undetectable pretreatment in blood, expanded then contracted after pembrolizumab.

All patients were mismatch repair deficient, assessed by either PCR or immunohistochemistry. A few pembrolizumab responders had their TCRs sequenced. The source is an adult with mismatch repair-deficient cancer. The input for sequencing was peripheral blood, taken 2 weeks after starting pembrolizumab.

The CDR3, as DNA: TGTGCCAGCAGCCCCCCCAGAGGGTATGGTCACACCGGGGAGCTGTTTTTT. Translation gives CASSPPRGYGHTGELFF. This chain connects TRBV7-3 to TRBJ2-2; perhaps TRBD2 as D (5 bases). This CDR3 spans 17 amino acids. Trimming took 5 bases from V and 3 from J, leaving 19 bases between them. Germline CDR1 reads SGHTA; CDR2 reads FQGTGA. The full variable domain, in which reference TRBV7-3 and TRBJ2-2 provide the parts outside the CDR3, is GAGVSQTPSNKVTEKGKYVELRCDPISGHTALYWYRQSLGQGPEFLIYFQGTGAADDSGLPNDRFFAVRPEGSVSTLKIQRTERGDSAVYLCASSPPRGYGHTGELFFGEGSRLTVL.